This T cell receptor beta chain derives from a study of PD-L1 blockade in urothelial cancer. In the study overall: About 90% of the 29 patients were men whose urothelial cancer was bladder-origin. Anywhere from 0 to 3 prior chemotherapy regimens had been received by patients.

TCRdb keeps only in-frame clones here, not all; method: immunoSEQ multiplex PCR. The table has some 71,000 clones, around 81% seen once. CDR1 and CDR2 (germline): SNHLY, FYNNEI. CDR3 size: 18 residues. With 6 bases clipped from V and 0 bases from J, the junction kept 11 bases outside the gene matches. Documented time point: pretreatment peripheral blood. The chain employs TRBV2 and TRBJ2-6; TRBD1 matches at 7 bases. The source is a man aged 35 to 55 with urothelial cancer. The sample was PBMCs, taken around atezolizumab (anti-PD-L1) treatment. CDR3 protein: CASRVGRGSSSGANVLTF. CDR3 coding DNA: TGTGCCAGCAGGGTGGGCAGGGGGTCATCCTCTGGGGCCAACGTCCTGACTTTC. Based on the CDR3 plus reference TRBV2 and TRBJ2-6, the full variable domain is EPEVTQTPSHQVTQMGQEVILRCVPISNHLYFYWYRQILGQKVEFLVSFYNNEISEKSEIFDDQFSVERPDGSNFTLKIRSTKLEDSAMYFCASRVGRGSSSGANVLTFGAGSRLTVL.